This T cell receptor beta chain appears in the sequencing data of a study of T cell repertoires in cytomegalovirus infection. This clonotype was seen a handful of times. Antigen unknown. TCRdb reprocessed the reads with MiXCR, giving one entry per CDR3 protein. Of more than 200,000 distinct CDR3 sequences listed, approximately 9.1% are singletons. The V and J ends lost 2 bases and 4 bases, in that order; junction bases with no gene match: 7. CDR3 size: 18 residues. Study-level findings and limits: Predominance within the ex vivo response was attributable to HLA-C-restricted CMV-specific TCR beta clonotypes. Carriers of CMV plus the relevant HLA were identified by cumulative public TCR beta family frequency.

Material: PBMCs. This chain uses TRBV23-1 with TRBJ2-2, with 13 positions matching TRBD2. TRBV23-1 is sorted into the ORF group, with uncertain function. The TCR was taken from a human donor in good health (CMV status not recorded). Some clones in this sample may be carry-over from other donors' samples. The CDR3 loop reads CASSQRKLAGGPTGELFF. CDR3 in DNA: TGCGCCAGCAGTCAAAGGAAACTAGCGGGAGGGCCCACCGGGGAGCTGTTTTTT.